This is a list of T cell receptor beta chains from one sample in a study of molecular identifiers for immune sequencing clone quantification. TCRdb called the PCR reads again in MiXCR, with one record for every CDR3 protein. The sample contains 600,000 to 650,000 distinct CDR3 sequences, 15% to 20% of which appear only once. The specimen was naive CD8+ T cells from blood, with Jurkat cell RNA spiked in. All receptors derive from a human donor in good health. Some libraries in this study had Jurkat cell RNA spiked in. Each CDR3 is given with its conserved first and last residue. A D gene is named only where the DNA matches it firmly. Size is stated for part of the rows, as once, few or many counts, or as a class when the clone is expanded.

-	few	TRBV4-3	TRBJ2-2	CASSQGRTTGELFF	TGCGCCAGCAGCCAAGGGCGGACCACCGGGGAGCTGTTTTTT
-	many	TRBV3-1	TRBJ1-1	CASSQEGPIRSTEAFF	TGTGCCAGCAGCCAAGAGGGGCCGATCCGGAGCACTGAAGCTTTCTTT
-	many	TRBV6-2/TRBV6-3	TRBJ1-4	CASRRARDGEEKLFF	TGTGCCAGCAGGAGAGCCCGGGACGGAGAGGAAAAACTGTTTTTT
-	many	TRBV19	TRBJ2-5	CASSISADQETQYF	TGTGCCAGTAGTATTTCGGCAGATCAAGAGACCCAGTACTTC
TRBD1	-	TRBV29-1	TRBJ2-6	CSVAGTGGANVLTF	TGCAGCGTAGCCGGGACAGGTGGGGCCAACGTCCTGACTTTC
-	-	TRBV5-8	TRBJ1-1	CASGLSVAGTEAFF	TGTGCCAGCGGTCTATCTGTGGCAGGGACTGAAGCTTTCTTT
TRBD1	many	TRBV7-9	TRBJ2-6	CASSLPGQVLSGANVLTF	TGTGCCAGCAGCTTACCGGGACAGGTCCTCTCTGGGGCCAACGTCCTGACTTTC
TRBD1	many	TRBV27	TRBJ1-1	CASRAGRGDTEAFF	TGTGCCAGCAGGGCAGGCAGGGGGGACACTGAAGCTTTCTTT
-	many	TRBV20-1	TRBJ2-4	CSASQLENIQYF	TGCAGTGCTAGCCAGCTGGAAAACATTCAGTACTTC
TRBD2	-	TRBV28	TRBJ2-7	CASTIWGWAGEREQYF	TGTGCCAGCACCATTTGGGGGTGGGCGGGGGAGAGGGAGCAGTACTTC
-	many	TRBV21-1	TRBJ2-3	CASSNRDREMADTQYF	TGTGCCAGCAGCAACCGGGACAGGGAAATGGCAGATACGCAGTATTTT
-	many	TRBV5-1	TRBJ2-3	CASSLVQDRTDTQYF	TGCGCCAGCAGCTTGGTGCAGGATCGCACAGATACGCAGTATTTT
TRBD2	many	TRBV28	TRBJ2-7	CASSRLAEAYEQYF	TGTGCCAGCAGTAGACTAGCGGAGGCCTACGAGCAGTACTTC
TRBD2	-	TRBV27	TRBJ2-7	CASSLAGGYSYEQYF	TGTGCCAGCAGTTTAGCGGGAGGGTACTCCTACGAGCAGTACTTC
-	many	TRBV7-7	TRBJ2-3	CASSLDGSPDTQYF	TGTGCTAGCAGCTTAGATGGGAGCCCAGATACGCAGTATTTT
-	many	TRBV11-2	TRBJ2-7	CASSSYTYEQYF	TGTGCCAGCAGCTCCTATACCTACGAGCAGTACTTC
-	few	TRBV12-3/TRBV12-4	TRBJ2-5	CASTLDRLLETQYF	TGTGCCAGCACCCTGGACAGACTTCTGGAGACCCAGTACTTC
-	many	TRBV20-1	TRBJ1-1	CSANGGNTEAFF	TGCAGTGCTAATGGGGGAAACACTGAAGCTTTCTTT
TRBD1	-	TRBV13	TRBJ1-3	CASSDNRGESSGNTTYF	TGTGCCAGCAGCGACAACAGGGGCGAGAGCTCTGGAAACACCACATATTTT
TRBD1	many	TRBV19	TRBJ2-3	CASTPGQALGDTQYF	TGTGCCAGTACCCCCGGACAGGCCTTAGGAGATACGCAGTATTTT
-	many	TRBV7-9	TRBJ1-1	CASSLAVTEAFF	TGTGCCAGCAGCTTAGCGGTCACTGAAGCTTTCTTT
TRBD2	many	TRBV20-1	TRBJ2-7	CSAGTAGLAYEQYF	TGCAGTGCGGGGACGGCGGGACTAGCGTACGAGCAGTACTTC
-	many	TRBV7-9	TRBJ2-7	CASSTGNRAHYEQYF	TGTGCCAGCAGCACCGGGAACAGGGCCCACTACGAGCAGTACTTC
-	many	TRBV19	TRBJ1-5	CASTQEAYRNQPQHF	TGTGCCAGTACCCAAGAGGCATACCGCAATCAGCCCCAGCATTTT
-	-	TRBV30	TRBJ2-5	CAWSVRGRETQHF	TGTGCCTGGAGTGTCCGGGGCCGAGAGACCCAGCACTTC
-	many	TRBV12-3/TRBV12-4	TRBJ2-3	CASNLGLEDTQYF	TGTGCCAGCAATCTAGGACTCGAAGATACGCAGTATTTT
TRBD2	many	TRBV5-8	TRBJ2-4	CASSLSGGLAKNIQYF	TGTGCCAGCAGCCTTAGCGGGGGATTAGCCAAAAACATTCAGTACTTC
-	-	TRBV20-1	TRBJ2-7	CSARDWGTTHEQYF	TGCAGTGCTAGAGACTGGGGGACCACCCACGAGCAGTACTTC
TRBD2	many	TRBV30	TRBJ2-1	CAWTSGTNEQFF	TGTGCCTGGACTAGCGGAACGAATGAGCAGTTCTTC
-	-	TRBV5-3	TRBJ2-7	CASSLGVKDPSYEQYF	TGTGCCAGCAGCTTGGGGGTCAAGGATCCCTCCTACGAGCAGTACTTC
-	many	TRBV5-1	TRBJ1-1	CASSLVWLKTEAFF	TGCGCCAGCAGCTTGGTATGGTTGAAAACTGAAGCTTTCTTT
-	many	TRBV24-1	TRBJ2-5	CATSESQGGWETQYF	TGTGCCACCAGTGAGTCGCAGGGGGGTTGGGAGACCCAGTACTTC
TRBD1	many	TRBV7-9	TRBJ1-2	CASSDRPANYGYTF	TGTGCCAGCTCGGACAGGCCGGCAAACTATGGCTACACCTTC
TRBD1	few	TRBV20-1	TRBJ1-5	CSAKQGQQPQHF	TGCAGTGCAAAACAGGGACAGCAGCCCCAGCATTTT
TRBD2	many	TRBV20-1	TRBJ2-3	CSAHPSGRALNTDTQYF	TGCAGTGCTCACCCTAGCGGGAGGGCACTGAACACAGATACGCAGTATTTT
TRBD1	many	TRBV29-1	TRBJ2-1	CSVAGTGFSLGQFF	TGCAGCGTTGCCGGGACAGGGTTTTCTTTGGGGCAGTTCTTC
TRBD2	-	TRBV6-2/TRBV6-3	TRBJ2-7	CASSTRNGTRWREQYF	TGTGCCAGCAGTACAAGAAACGGGACTAGGTGGCGCGAGCAGTACTTC
TRBD2	many	TRBV28	TRBJ2-7	CASTPRGPSGSYEQYF	TGTGCCAGCACCCCTCGCGGGCCTAGCGGGAGTTACGAGCAGTACTTC
TRBD2	-	TRBV12-5	TRBJ2-3	CASGLVAGGLLDTQYF	TGTGCTAGTGGTTTGGTAGCGGGGGGCCTTTTAGATACGCAGTATTTT
-	many	TRBV6-5	TRBJ2-7	CASSYSGLSTYEQYF	TGTGCCAGCAGTTACTCAGGGCTGAGTACCTACGAGCAGTACTTC
TRBD1	many	TRBV6-5	TRBJ1-1	CASRPGQGSTEAFF	TGTGCCAGCAGGCCGGGACAGGGTAGCACTGAAGCTTTCTTT
-	many	TRBV7-9	TRBJ1-5	CASSDGRAHPQPQHF	TGTGCCAGCAGCGACGGTCGGGCCCACCCCCAGCCCCAGCATTTT
-	-	TRBV6-2/TRBV6-3	TRBJ2-7	CASSYYPGEQYF	TGTGCCAGCAGTTACTACCCTGGGGAGCAGTACTTC
TRBD1	many	TRBV7-9	TRBJ1-4	CASSLVQLTGQLFTNEKLFF	TGTGCCAGCAGCTTAGTGCAGTTGACGGGACAGCTTTTCACTAATGAAAAACTGTTTTTT
-	many	TRBV12-3/TRBV12-4	TRBJ2-3	CASSLVAAPTDTQYF	TGTGCCAGCAGTTTAGTTGCAGCCCCCACAGATACGCAGTATTTT
-	many	TRBV19	TRBJ1-5	CASSILRTDSNQPQHF	TGTGCCAGTAGTATCCTAAGGACAGACAGCAATCAGCCCCAGCATTTT
-	-	TRBV11-2	TRBJ1-4	CASSLITAEKLFF	TGTGCCAGCAGCTTAATCACAGCCGAAAAACTGTTTTTT
-	few	TRBV11-3	TRBJ2-2	CASSLDFSAEREKLSTNTGELFF	TGTGCCAGCAGCTTAGATTTTTCGGCAGAAAGAGAAAAACTTAGCACGAACACCGGGGAGCTGTTTTTT
-	few	TRBV5-8	TRBJ1-1	CASSFRQGLLNTEAFF	TGTGCCAGCAGCTTTCGGCAGGGCCTTTTGAACACTGAAGCTTTCTTT
-	-	TRBV19	TRBJ1-5	CASLEGLGQVDQPQHF	TGTGCCAGTTTGGAAGGACTGGGACAAGTAGATCAGCCCCAGCATTTT